This entry describes one TCR beta chain. Its antigen is undetermined. The assay was immunoSEQ multiplex PCR, and TCRdb's table has in-frame clones only and misses some. Of about 150,000 clones listed, around 88% were seen once; the top ten hold approximately 2.1%. V dropped 6 bases and J dropped 7 bases, with 19 bases sitting between them. From germline, CDR1 is SGHTA and CDR2 FQGNSA. This CDR3 spans 15 amino acids. The data originate from a study of T cell responses to AZD1222 COVID-19 vaccine. Study-wide background: Second doses that came at about 4 or about 12 weeks were put together.

General study findings and limits: Clonal diversity was possibly underestimated, and the donors were mostly white British, with more females. Recipients of two AZD1222 doses showed rising Spike-specific TCR breadth and depth. Regions left unmutated in variants are reportedly the target of nearly half of spike-specific TCRs.

The chain carries TRBV7-2 and TRBJ2-1, with D tentatively TRBD2 (5 bases). The source of this sequence is an adult in good health. This material consisted of peripheral blood, taken on day 0 of AZD1222 vaccination. In DNA form, the CDR3 reads TGTGCCAGCAGGTTCCCTTGGAGGAACGAAAATGAGCAGTTCTTC. It yields the protein CASRFPWRNENEQFF.